The clone carrying this T cell receptor beta chain was seen more than once but under ten times. Its antigen is unidentified. The data derive from a study of T cells after yellow fever vaccination. Study-wide findings and caveats: Weaker overall was a secondary response that nonetheless peaked faster, on day 5 versus 15. Highly abundant clonotypes carried over from the bulk population could end up in FACS-sorted repertoires as contaminants.

TCRdb analysed the 5' RACE reads with MiXCR anew, one entry per CDR3 protein. The sample records over 300,000 distinct CDR3 sequences, 6.8% being singletons. V lost 0 bases to trimming and J lost 7 bases, with 12 bases between them. The CDR3 runs 14 residues. The germline V gene has CDR1 DFQATT and CDR2 SNEGSKA (reference sequence). Sequenced here: PBMCs, sampled more than 35 days after the first yellow fever vaccination. This TCR came from a man aged 18-30 years who received the YFV17D yellow fever vaccine. The V and J genes are TRBV20-1 and TRBJ1-4, with D perhaps TRBD1 (6 bases). The CDR3 is CSARDRGWSEKLFF. Written as DNA, the CDR3 is TGCAGTGCTAGAGACAGGGGATGGAGTGAAAAACTGTTTTTT.